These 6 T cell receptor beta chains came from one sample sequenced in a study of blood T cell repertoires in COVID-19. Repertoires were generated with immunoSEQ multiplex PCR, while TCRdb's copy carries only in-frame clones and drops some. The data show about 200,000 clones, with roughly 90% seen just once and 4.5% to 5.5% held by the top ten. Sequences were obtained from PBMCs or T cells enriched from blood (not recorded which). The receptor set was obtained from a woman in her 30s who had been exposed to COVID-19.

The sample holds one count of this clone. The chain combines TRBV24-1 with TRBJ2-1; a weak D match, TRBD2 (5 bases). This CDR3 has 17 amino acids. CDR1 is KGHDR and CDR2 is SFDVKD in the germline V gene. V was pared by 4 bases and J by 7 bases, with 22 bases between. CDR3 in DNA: TGTGCCACCAGTGACCCGTCGCGGGCTGTCGGTGTGAATGAGCAGTTCTTC. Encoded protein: CATSDPSRAVGVNEQFF.

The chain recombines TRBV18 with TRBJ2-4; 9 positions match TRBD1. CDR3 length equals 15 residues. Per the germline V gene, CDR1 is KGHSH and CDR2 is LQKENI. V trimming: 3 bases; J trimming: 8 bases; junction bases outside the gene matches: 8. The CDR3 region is CASSPFRDRADIQYF. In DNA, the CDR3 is TGTGCCAGCTCACCTTTTCGGGACAGGGCTGACATTCAGTACTTC.

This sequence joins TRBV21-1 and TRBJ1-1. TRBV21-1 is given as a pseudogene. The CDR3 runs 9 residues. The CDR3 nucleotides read TGTGCCCCCGGCGGTGAAGCTTTCTTT. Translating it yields CAPGGEAFF.

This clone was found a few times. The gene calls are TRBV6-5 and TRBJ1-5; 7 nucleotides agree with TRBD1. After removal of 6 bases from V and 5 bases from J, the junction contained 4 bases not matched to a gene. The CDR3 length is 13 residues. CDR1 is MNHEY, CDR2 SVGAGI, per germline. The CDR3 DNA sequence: TGTGCCAGCAGGGGGACAGAGCATCAGCCCCAGCATTTT. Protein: CASRGTEHQPQHF.

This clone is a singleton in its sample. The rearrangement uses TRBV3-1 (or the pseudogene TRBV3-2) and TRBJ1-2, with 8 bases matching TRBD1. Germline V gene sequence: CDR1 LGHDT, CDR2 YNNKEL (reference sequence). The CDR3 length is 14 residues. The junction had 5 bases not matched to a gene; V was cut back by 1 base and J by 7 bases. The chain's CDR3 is CASSQGSTGVGYTF. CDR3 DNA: TGTGCCAGCAGCCAAGGATCGACAGGGGTTGGCTACACCTTC.

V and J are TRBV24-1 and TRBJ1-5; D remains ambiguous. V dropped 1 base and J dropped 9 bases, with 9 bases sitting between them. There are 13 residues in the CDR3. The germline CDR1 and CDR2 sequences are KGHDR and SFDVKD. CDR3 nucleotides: TGTGCCACCAGTGATTTTTCGGGATGGCCCCAGCATTTT. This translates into CATSDFSGWPQHF.